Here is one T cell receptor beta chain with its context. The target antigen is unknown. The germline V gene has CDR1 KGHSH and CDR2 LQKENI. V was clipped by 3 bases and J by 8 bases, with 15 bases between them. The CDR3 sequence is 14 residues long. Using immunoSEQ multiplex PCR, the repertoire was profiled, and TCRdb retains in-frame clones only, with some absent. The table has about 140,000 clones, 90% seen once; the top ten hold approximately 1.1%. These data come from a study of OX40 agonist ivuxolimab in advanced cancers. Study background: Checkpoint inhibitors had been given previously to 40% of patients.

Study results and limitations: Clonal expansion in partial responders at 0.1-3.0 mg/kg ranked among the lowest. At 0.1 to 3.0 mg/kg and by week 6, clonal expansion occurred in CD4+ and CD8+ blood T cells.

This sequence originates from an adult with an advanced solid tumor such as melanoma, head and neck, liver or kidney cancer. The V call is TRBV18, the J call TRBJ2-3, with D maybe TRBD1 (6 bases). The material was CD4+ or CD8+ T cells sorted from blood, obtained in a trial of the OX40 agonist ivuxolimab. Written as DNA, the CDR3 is TGTGCCAGCTCACCCCCTGGCCTCAGGGGTACGCAGTATTTT. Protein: CASSPPGLRGTQYF.